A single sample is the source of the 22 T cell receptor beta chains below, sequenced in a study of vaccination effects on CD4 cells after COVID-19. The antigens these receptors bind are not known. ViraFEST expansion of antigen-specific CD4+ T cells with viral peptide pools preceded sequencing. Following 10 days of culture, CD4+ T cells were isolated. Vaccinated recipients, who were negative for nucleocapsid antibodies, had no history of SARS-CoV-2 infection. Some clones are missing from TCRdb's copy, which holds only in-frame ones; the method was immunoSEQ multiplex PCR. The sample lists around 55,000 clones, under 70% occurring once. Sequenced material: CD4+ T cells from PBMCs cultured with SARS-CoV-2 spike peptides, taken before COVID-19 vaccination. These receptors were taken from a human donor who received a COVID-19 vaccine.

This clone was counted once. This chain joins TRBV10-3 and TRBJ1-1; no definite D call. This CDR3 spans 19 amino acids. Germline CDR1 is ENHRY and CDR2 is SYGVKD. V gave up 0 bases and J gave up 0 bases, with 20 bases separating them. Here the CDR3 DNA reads TGTGCCATCAGTGAGTCGATATTGAACACCAACTCCATGAACACTGAAGCTTTCTTT. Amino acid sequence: CAISESILNTNSMNTEAFF.

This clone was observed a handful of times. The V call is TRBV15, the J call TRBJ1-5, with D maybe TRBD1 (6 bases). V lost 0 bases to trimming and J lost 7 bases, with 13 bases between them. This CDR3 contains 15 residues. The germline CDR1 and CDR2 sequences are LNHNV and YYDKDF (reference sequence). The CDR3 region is CATSRENRVGQPQHF. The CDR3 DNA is TGTGCCACCAGCAGAGAAAACAGGGTCGGGCAGCCCCAGCATTTT.

The DNA for the CDR3 is TGTGCCAGCCGCTCCTTGGCGGGGGACACCATATATTTT. Amino acids: CASRSLAGDTIYF. This chain uses TRBV27 with TRBJ1-3, with a possible D match to TRBD1 (5 bases). V dropped 8 bases and J dropped 8 bases, with 16 bases sitting between them. The CDR3 consists of 13 residues. Germline values: CDR1 MNHEY, CDR2 SMNVEV (reference sequence).

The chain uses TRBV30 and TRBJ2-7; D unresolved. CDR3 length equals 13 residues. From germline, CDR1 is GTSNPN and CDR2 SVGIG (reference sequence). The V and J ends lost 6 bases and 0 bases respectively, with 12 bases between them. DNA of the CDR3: TGTGCCTGCACACTCTGGAGCTCCTACGAGCAGTACTTC. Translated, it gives CACTLWSSYEQYF.

The CDR3 region is CASSLRAAANEKLFF. In DNA, the CDR3 is TGTGCCAGCAGCCTCCGGGCCGCGGCTAATGAAAAACTGTTTTTT. V and J are TRBV7-9 and TRBJ1-4, with D unresolved. CDR1 is SEHNR and CDR2 is FQNEAQ in the germline V gene (reference sequence). Trimming stripped 5 bases from V and 3 bases from J, with 13 bases between. This CDR3 region has 15 residues.

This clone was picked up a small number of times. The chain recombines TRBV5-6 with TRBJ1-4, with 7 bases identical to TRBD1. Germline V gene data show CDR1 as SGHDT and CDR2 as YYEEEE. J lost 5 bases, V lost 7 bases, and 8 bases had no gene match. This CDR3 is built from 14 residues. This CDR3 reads CASRRTGENEKLFF. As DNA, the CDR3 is TGTGCCAGCCGAAGGACAGGCGAGAATGAAAAACTGTTTTTT.

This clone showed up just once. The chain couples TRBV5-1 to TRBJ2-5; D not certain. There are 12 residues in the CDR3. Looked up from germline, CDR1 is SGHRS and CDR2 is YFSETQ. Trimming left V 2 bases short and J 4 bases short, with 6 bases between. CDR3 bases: TGCGCCAGCAGCTTAAGCAGAGAGACCCAGTACTTC. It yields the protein CASSLSRETQYF.

CDR3 amino acids: CASSLRAGGGETQYF. The CDR3 nucleotides are TGTGCCAGCAGCTTAAGGGCAGGGGGAGGGGAGACCCAGTACTTC. This sequence joins TRBV7-9 and TRBJ2-5; tentatively, D is TRBD1 or TRBD2 (7 bases each). Germline V lookup: CDR1 SEHNR, CDR2 FQNEAQ (reference sequence). This CDR3 has 15 amino acids. V lost 2 bases and J lost 5, with 15 bases in between.

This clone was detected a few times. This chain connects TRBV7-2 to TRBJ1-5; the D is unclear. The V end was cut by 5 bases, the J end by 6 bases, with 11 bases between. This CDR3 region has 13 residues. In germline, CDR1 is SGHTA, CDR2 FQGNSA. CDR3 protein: CASSALLSQPQHF. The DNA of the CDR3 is TGTGCCAGCAGCGCGTTGCTTAGTCAGCCCCAGCATTTT.

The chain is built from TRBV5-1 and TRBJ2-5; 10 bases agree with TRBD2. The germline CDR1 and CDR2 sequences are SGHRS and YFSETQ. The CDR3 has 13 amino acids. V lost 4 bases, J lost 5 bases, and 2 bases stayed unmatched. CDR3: CASSLAGAETQYF. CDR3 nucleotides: TGCGCCAGCAGCCTAGCGGGAGCGGAGACCCAGTACTTC.

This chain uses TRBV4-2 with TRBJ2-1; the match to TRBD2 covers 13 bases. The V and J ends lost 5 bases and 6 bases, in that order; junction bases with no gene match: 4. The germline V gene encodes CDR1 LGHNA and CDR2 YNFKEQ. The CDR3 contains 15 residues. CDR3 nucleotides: TGTGCCAGCAGCTCCCGACTAGCGGGGGGCAATGAGCAGTTCTTC. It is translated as CASSSRLAGGNEQFF.

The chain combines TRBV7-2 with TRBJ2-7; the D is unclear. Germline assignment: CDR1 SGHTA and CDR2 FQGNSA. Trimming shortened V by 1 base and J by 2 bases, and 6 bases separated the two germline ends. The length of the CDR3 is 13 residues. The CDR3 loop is CASSLEPAYEQYF. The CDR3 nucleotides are TGTGCCAGCAGCTTAGAACCAGCCTACGAGCAGTACTTC.

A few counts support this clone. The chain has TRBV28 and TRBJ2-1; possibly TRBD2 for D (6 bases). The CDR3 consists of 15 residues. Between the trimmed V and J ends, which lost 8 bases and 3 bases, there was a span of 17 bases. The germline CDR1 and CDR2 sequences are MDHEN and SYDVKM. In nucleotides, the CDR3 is TGTGCCAGCTCTCCGCCGGGGGTTGACTACAATGAGCAGTTCTTC. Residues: CASSPPGVDYNEQFF.

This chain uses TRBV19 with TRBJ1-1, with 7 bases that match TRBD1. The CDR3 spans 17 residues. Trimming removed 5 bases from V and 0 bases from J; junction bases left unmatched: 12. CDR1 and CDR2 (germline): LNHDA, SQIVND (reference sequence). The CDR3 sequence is CASSAPGQLYMNTEAFF. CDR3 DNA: TGTGCCAGTAGTGCCCCGGGACAGCTCTACATGAACACTGAAGCTTTCTTT.

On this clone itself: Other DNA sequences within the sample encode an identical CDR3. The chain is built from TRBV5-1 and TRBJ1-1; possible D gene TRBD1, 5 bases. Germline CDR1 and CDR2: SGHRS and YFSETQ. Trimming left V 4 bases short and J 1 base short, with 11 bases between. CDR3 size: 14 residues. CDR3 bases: TGCGCCAGCAGCCCAGGGCGAACGAACACTGAAGCTTTCTTT. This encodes CASSPGRTNTEAFF.

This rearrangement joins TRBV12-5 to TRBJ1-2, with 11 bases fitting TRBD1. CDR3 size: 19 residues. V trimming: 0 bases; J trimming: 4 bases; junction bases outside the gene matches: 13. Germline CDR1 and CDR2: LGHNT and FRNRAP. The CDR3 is CASGLVRWGQGGRGYGYTF. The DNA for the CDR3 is TGTGCTAGTGGTTTGGTCCGTTGGGGACAGGGGGGAAGAGGCTATGGCTACACCTTC.

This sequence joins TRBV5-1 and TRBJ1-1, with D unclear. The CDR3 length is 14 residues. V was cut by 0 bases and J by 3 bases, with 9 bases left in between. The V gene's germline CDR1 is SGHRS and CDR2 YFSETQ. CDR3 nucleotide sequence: TGCGCCAGCAGCTTGGCCTGGAGGGACACTGAAGCTTTCTTT. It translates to CASSLAWRDTEAFF.

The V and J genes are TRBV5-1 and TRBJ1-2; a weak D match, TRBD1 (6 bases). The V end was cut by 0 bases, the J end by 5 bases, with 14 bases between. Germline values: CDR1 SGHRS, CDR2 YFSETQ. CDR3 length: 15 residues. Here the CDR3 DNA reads TGCGCCAGCAGCTTGGCCGCAGGGGTGAATTATGGCTACACCTTC. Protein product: CASSLAAGVNYGYTF.

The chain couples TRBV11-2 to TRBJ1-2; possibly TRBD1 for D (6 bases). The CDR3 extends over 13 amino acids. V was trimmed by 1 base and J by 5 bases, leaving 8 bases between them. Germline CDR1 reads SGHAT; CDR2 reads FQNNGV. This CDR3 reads CASSLGTDYGYTF. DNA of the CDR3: TGTGCCAGCAGCTTAGGGACAGATTATGGCTACACCTTC.

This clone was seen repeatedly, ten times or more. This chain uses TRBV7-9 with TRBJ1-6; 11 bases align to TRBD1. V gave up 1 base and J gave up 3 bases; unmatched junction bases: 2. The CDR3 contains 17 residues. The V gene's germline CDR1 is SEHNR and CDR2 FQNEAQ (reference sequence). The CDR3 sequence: CASSLGTGGHYNSPLHF. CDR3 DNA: TGTGCCAGCAGCTTAGGGACAGGGGGCCACTATAATTCACCCCTCCACTTT. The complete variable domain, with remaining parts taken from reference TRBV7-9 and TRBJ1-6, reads DTGVSQNPRHKITKRGQNVTFRCDPISEHNRLYWYRQTLGQGPEFLTYFQNEAQLEKSRLLSDRFSAERPKGSFSTLEIQRTEQGDSAMYLCASSLGTGGHYNSPLHFGNGTRLTVT.

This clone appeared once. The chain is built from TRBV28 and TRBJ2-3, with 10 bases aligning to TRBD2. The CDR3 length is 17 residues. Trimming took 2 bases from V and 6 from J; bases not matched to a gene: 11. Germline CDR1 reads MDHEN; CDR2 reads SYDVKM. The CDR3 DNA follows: TGTGCCAGCAGTTTAAGCCTTAGCGGGGGGCGTCGGGATACGCAGTATTTT. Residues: CASSLSLSGGRRDTQYF.

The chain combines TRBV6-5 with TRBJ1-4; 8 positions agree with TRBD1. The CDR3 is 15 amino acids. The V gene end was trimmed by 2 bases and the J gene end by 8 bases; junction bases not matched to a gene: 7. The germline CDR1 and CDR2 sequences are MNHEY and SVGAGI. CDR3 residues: CASSYGTGGQEKLFF. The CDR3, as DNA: TGTGCCAGCAGTTACGGAACAGGGGGGCAGGAAAAACTGTTTTTT.